This TCR beta chain came from a study of T cells in Graves' hyperthyroidism and ophthalmopathy. TCR beta CDR3 region amplification was performed from RNA transcripts. In the first-round RT-PCR of the TCR CDR3, the HTBI primer set was used. TCRdb itself ran the multiplex PCR reads through MiXCR, one entry per CDR3 protein. The sample has under 300,000 distinct CDR3 sequences, roughly 22% seen once. This clonotype showed up many times. Trimming removed 5 bases from V and 3 bases from J; junction bases left unmatched: 9. Germline V lookup: CDR1 GTSNPN, CDR2 SVGIG (reference sequence). The CDR3 spans 14 residues.

The sample was blood. V is TRBV30 and J is TRBJ2-7, with TRBD2 matching 8 bases. The clonotype comes from a man aged 25 to 40 with Graves' ophthalmopathy. CDR3 region: CAWAVGRGHYEQYF. DNA for the CDR3: TGTGCCTGGGCCGTCGGGAGGGGTCACTACGAGCAGTACTTC.